This T cell receptor (beta chain) was captured by sequencing in a study of T cell responses to AZD1222 COVID-19 vaccine (dated by TCRdb to the early 2020s). Turning to the overall study: AZD1222 recipients whose second dose came at about 4 weeks and those whose second dose came at about 12 weeks were combined into one group, since spike-specific TCR depth and breadth did not differ between the two schedules. TCR sequencing covered over 230 trial participants: nearly 210 given two doses of AZD1222 and about 26 given two doses of MenACWY control vaccine. Trial participants were enrolled by age into 18-55, 56-69 and 70-plus year subgroups, with about 150, 28 and 57 TCR-sequenced participants respectively.

The CDR3 measures 17 amino acids from cysteine to phenylalanine. The entry retains the CDR3 DNA only, 51 bases that are in frame from base 1. A distance of 16 bases separates the germline ends of V and J, which lose 7 bases and 0 bases respectively. The germline V gene sets CDR1 to MRHNA and CDR2 to SNTAGT. The CDR3 regions of human TCRbeta chains were subjected to immunosequencing. The study's processing was this. Repertoire TCRs were checked for matches against a reference library of SARS-CoV-2-specific TCRs that had been generated using the MIRA antigen-specificity platform. Breadth was defined as the fraction of unique TCRs that were SARS-CoV-2-associated. Depth was defined as the fraction of total T cells that were SARS-CoV-2-associated. Using the MIRA data, each spike-specific TCR was mapped to the spike region that the TCR reacts to and placed in a CD4 or CD8 class. Log10-transformed breadth and depth values were compared by one-way ANOVA with Sidak's multiple comparisons tests. TCRdb mirrors the immuneACCESS table, restricted to in-frame sequences. Some clones are absent from its copies; in checked studies, under half trace to an unresolved V gene, and the reason for the others is unknown. That table is the source of V, J and clone size, and D and trimming were worked out from the DNA. For this sample there are 63,000 or so clones; over 75% appear just once. The ten largest clones take up roughly 20% of the sample.

On the study overall, not on this receptor specifically: Spike-specific TCR breadth and depth rose significantly after two AZD1222 doses compared with day 0 and with MenACWY recipients. In the small 56-69-year group, the increase in depth fell short of significance, most likely because of low power. Because no day 14 peak-response samples were available, repertoires were characterized only after the peak T cell response. Reportedly, close to half of the unique spike-specific TCRs recognized epitopes lying outside the regions that are mutated in the B.1.351 and B.1.1.7 variants. Participants were mostly white British, with more females than males. The authors suggested clonal diversity may have been underestimated. Conclusions about previously exposed vaccinees are limited because only a handful of AZD1222 recipients were SARS-CoV-2 seropositive at baseline. Vaccine-associated CD4 TCRs spanned the whole spike protein, with dominant responses in regions 160-218 and 743-854.

In light of the paper, this sample's time point label describes: baseline before first vaccination. The vaccinee samples were drawn from two UK trials, COV001 and COV002, one of which was a single-blind randomized controlled phase 2/3 trial testing AZD1222 (ChAdOx1 nCoV-19) in healthy adults. For TCRbeta chain sequencing, PBMC samples were collected from trial participants at day 0 and at day 28 after the second dose. Note on this clone: It lacks a known antigen. There are no base qualities to consult, and no much larger clone falls within one base.

The sequence came from an adult in good health. This sequence uses TRBV6-4 and TRBJ1-6, with the D segment identity uncertain. The sequenced sample was peripheral blood, obtained on day 0 of AZD1222 vaccination. The CDR3 region: CASKLITASSYNSPLHF. At the DNA level, the sequence is TGTGCCAGCAAGCTAATCACAGCGAGCTCCTATAATTCACCCCTCCACTTT.